This T cell receptor (beta chain) was obtained from a study of CXCR3-negative and CXCR3-positive naive CD8 T cells. The study's findings and limits: More hydrophobic TRB CDR3s were found in CXCR3-positive naive cells than in CXCR3-negative naive cells. Diversity was high in both naive subsets and much lower in memory cells.

The germline CDR1 and CDR2 sequences are MNHNY and SVGAGI (reference sequence). The CDR3 is 15 amino acids. The authors prepared UMI-labeled TRB cDNA libraries by 5' RACE. After re-calling the 5' RACE reads, TCRdb lists one entry per CDR3 protein, DNA absent. Listed are some 150,000 distinct CDR3 sequences; 0.41% falls within the top ten. Details on this clonotype: Its antigen is not identified.

Among CD8+ T cells, naive ones were CD45RO-CCR7+CD27+CD95-. V usage is TRBV6-6 and J usage is TRBJ1-1; the TRBD1 assignment by TCRdb is unverifiable without DNA. This receptor was obtained from a human donor in good health. Some clones in this sample may be carry-over from other donors' samples. Sequencing was done on a sample of naive CXCR3+ CD8+ T cells from blood. Regarding subset: CD45RO-CCR7+CD27+CD95- naive CD8+ T cells expressing CXCR3 (TNR3+). The CDR3 is CASTLSGAPNTEAFF.